The present TCR beta chain was sequenced within a study of T cell changes during pregnancy in multiple sclerosis. V lost 5 bases to trimming and J lost 3 bases, with 15 bases between them. CDR3 size: 15 residues. The germline V gene has CDR1 SGHRS and CDR2 YFSETQ. Data came from immunoSEQ multiplex PCR; TCRdb stores just in-frame clones and leaves some out. The table records about 76,000 clones, about 92% of them present only once. This receptor was identified in a female donor with multiple sclerosis, enrolled in a pregnancy study. J is TRBJ2-1 and V is TRBV5-1; D may be TRBD1 (7 bases). The sequencing here drew on peripheral blood, taken in the second trimester of pregnancy. The CDR3 DNA sequence: TGCGCCAGCAGGCGGGGACAGAGTGACTACAATGAGCAGTTCTTC. As protein: CASRRGQSDYNEQFF.